Presented here are 10 T cell receptor beta chains from one specimen sequenced in a study of blood T cell repertoires in COVID-19. TCRdb's copy holds only in-frame clones and misses some; the assay was immunoSEQ multiplex PCR. Among 50,000 to 75,000 clones listed, approximately 80% were seen once. The specimen was peripheral blood. These receptors were collected from a man older than 75 with active or convalescent COVID-19.

The chain has TRBV6-6 and TRBJ2-7, with 8 positions matching TRBD2. The V and J ends lost 4 bases and 3 bases, in that order; junction bases with no gene match: 8. This CDR3 contains 15 residues. Germline CDR1 is MNHNY and CDR2 is SVGAGI (reference sequence). The CDR3 nucleotides read TGTGCCAGCAGTTTGGAGGGCGGGAGGATCTACGAGCAGTACTTC. Residues: CASSLEGGRIYEQYF.

The J gene is TRBJ2-7, the V gene TRBV19; TRBD1 is a possible D gene (5 bases). The germline gives CDR1 LNHDA, CDR2 SQIVND (reference sequence). Between the trimmed V and J ends, which lost 5 bases and 3 bases, there was a span of 11 bases. This CDR3 has 13 amino acids. CDR3 nucleotide sequence: TGTGCCAGTAGTTCGGACATTGGCTACGAGCAGTACTTC. Its translation: CASSSDIGYEQYF.

The chain links TRBV30 to TRBJ2-5; 10 positions match TRBD2. Germline V gene sequence: CDR1 GTSNPN, CDR2 SVGIG (reference sequence). CDR3 length equals 13 residues. V was pared by 8 bases and J by 4 bases, with 7 bases of the junction left unmatched. CDR3: CAGAGGPGETQYF. The CDR3 region has the DNA TGTGCCGGAGCGGGAGGGCCGGGAGAGACCCAGTACTTC.

CDR3 nucleotides: TGTGCCAGCTCACCAAAGACAGGGGTGGGTCAGCCCCAGCATTTT. Its translation: CASSPKTGVGQPQHF. The chain is built from TRBV18 and TRBJ1-5; 8 bases map to TRBD1. The germline gives CDR1 KGHSH, CDR2 LQKENI. CDR3 length equals 15 residues. Losses at the gene ends were 2 bases for V and 6 bases for J; bases not matched to a gene: 6.

This rearrangement joins TRBV24-1 to TRBJ2-7; possible D gene TRBD1, 5 bases. V shed 8 bases and J shed 3 bases, with 19 bases lying between them. The CDR3 is made up of 15 amino acids. Germline V gene sequence: CDR1 KGHDR, CDR2 SFDVKD. CDR3 sequence (DNA): TGTGCCACCAATTGGAAGGGATCCCAGGGCTACGAGCAGTACTTC. Translation: CATNWKGSQGYEQYF.

This clone came up a few times. Other DNA sequences in the same sample also yield this CDR3. The CDR3 sequence is CASSPLGQGAYNEQFF. CDR3 coding DNA: TGTGCCAGCAGCCCCTTAGGGCAGGGGGCCTACAATGAGCAGTTCTTC. V gene TRBV7-8 combines with J gene TRBJ2-1; TRBD1 matches 7 bases. Trimming cost V 5 bases and J 2 bases; bases outside gene matches: 9. CDR3 size: 16 residues. Germline CDR1 is SGHVS and CDR2 is FQNEAQ.

The chain's CDR3 is CAIGQGLGYTF. Here the CDR3 DNA reads TGTGCCATCGGGCAGGGACTTGGCTACACCTTC. The V gene is TRBV10-3, the J gene TRBJ1-2; perhaps TRBD1 as D (5 bases). The CDR3 loop spans 11 amino acids. The germline V and J ends were trimmed by 8 bases and 7 bases, with 11 bases remaining between them. Germline CDR1 is ENHRY and CDR2 is SYGVKD.

V is TRBV3-1 (or the pseudogene TRBV3-2) and J is TRBJ2-7, with 15 bases aligning to TRBD2. After removal of 2 bases from V and 2 bases from J, the junction contained 10 bases not matched to a gene. CDR3 length: 19 residues. CDR1 is LGHDT and CDR2 is YNNKEL in the germline V gene (reference sequence). The CDR3 is CASSQPGLAGGTDPYEQYF. The CDR3 DNA sequence: TGTGCCAGCAGCCAACCGGGACTAGCGGGAGGTACGGATCCCTACGAGCAGTACTTC.

J is TRBJ2-3 and V is TRBV11-2; 8 bases match TRBD2. The V gene's germline CDR1 is SGHAT and CDR2 FQNNGV. The CDR3 contains 18 residues. Unmatched junction bases numbered 11, after V lost 3 bases and J lost 0 bases. The CDR3 sequence: CASSLGGRTLTSTDTQYF. CDR3 DNA: TGTGCCAGCAGCTTGGGCGGGAGGACCCTTACTAGCACAGATACGCAGTATTTT.

The chain employs TRBV7-8 and TRBJ2-7; no reliable D call. This CDR3 comprises 12 residues. Germline V gene lookup returns CDR1 SGHVS and CDR2 FQNEAQ. V shed 5 bases and J shed 7 bases, with 12 bases lying between them. The CDR3 reads CASSRTSREQYF. CDR3 DNA: TGTGCCAGCAGCCGGACGTCGAGGGAGCAGTACTTC.